This T cell receptor (beta chain) was obtained from a study of shared clonotypes between healthy human individuals. The study, taken as a whole, reports: Exclusively blood specimens were collected; tissue repertoires likely differ.

It was at deep level that the assay was run. The method was immunoSEQ multiplex PCR; TCRdb's version includes in-frame clones alone and lacks a portion of them. The sample holds 500,000 to 650,000 clones, about 80% seen once. For genomic DNA, unsorted samples relied on around 93 million PBMCs. This CDR3 spans 16 amino acids. Germline-derived CDR1 and CDR2 are SGHRS and YFSETQ. V lost 3 bases and J lost 8; bases outside the gene matches: 12. Comments on this clone: Its antigen is undetermined.

Sequencing was performed on PBMCs. The TCR comes from a woman in her thirties or forties in good health. Some clones in this sample may be carry-over from other donors' samples. The chain has TRBV5-1 and TRBJ2-3; 10 positions agree with TRBD2. In nucleotides, the CDR3 is TGCGCCAGCAGCTCCGGACTAGCGGCCCAACAGGGTACGCAGTATTTT. Translated: CASSSGLAAQQGTQYF.